Reported below is one T cell receptor (beta chain). Its matching antigen is unknown. The read stops 3 residues short of the end of the CDR3; the missing end is completed from the germline J gene. The germline gives CDR1 SGHTA, CDR2 FQGNSA. Trimming removed 4 bases from V and 5 bases from J; junction bases left unmatched: 6. This CDR3 is 15 amino acids long. Measured with immunoSEQ multiplex PCR; TCRdb has only the in-frame clones, and not every one. In all, the sample yields some 31,000 clones. This specimen comes from a study of T cells in women clearing cervical HPV infection. Study-wide background: Donors had HPV16-related CIN3 or worse; 2 had invasive cancer. For cases, blood was sampled a median about 160 days after lesion detection, interquartile range roughly 90 to 230 days.

Study findings and constraints: Effector/memory and HPV-specific T cells were not isolated, and association timing is unknown.

This sequence was found in a woman aged 18-69 years with a cervical HPV16 infection that either progressed to CIN3+ or cleared (not recorded which). Input material: blood buffy coat. The V gene is TRBV7-2, the J gene TRBJ2-7; 12 bases fit TRBD2. The CDR3 DNA, read in part, is TGTGCCAGCAGCTCCCTAGCGGGAGGGAAAAACGAG. Residues: CASSSLAGGKNE. The full CDR3 is CASSSLAGGKNEQYF. Complete variable domain (other parts from reference TRBV7-2 and TRBJ2-7): GAGVSQSPSNKVTEKGKDVELRCDPISGHTALYWYRQSLGQGLEFLIYFQGNSAPDKSGLPSDRFSAERTGGSVSTLTIQRTQQEDSAVYLCASSSLAGGKNEQYFGPGTRLTVT.